One sample yielded the 25 T cell receptor beta chains listed below, sequenced in a study of CD8 T cells in ankylosing spondylitis. From the 5' RACE reads, TCRdb called clonotypes with MiXCR, one entry per CDR3 protein. The table lists a few hundred thousand distinct CDR3 sequences, around 11% of them singletons, with under 7% in the top ten. The sequenced material came from blood, either unsorted or a sorted T cell fraction (not recorded which). The receptors were sampled from a male donor with ankylosing spondylitis or in good health (not recorded which).

The chain recombines TRBV12-3 or TRBV12-4 with TRBJ2-3, with 9 nucleotides matching TRBD2. V trimming: 7 bases; J trimming: 0 bases; junction bases outside the gene matches: 14. There are 18 residues in the CDR3. CDR3 in amino acids: CASTRGWREGRSTDTQYF. In DNA, the CDR3 is TGTGCCAGCACCCGTGGTTGGCGGGAGGGCCGGAGCACAGATACGCAGTATTTT.

The sample holds many counts of this clonotype. CDR3 bases: TGTGCCATCAGTGAGTCTACGCCCATGGGCTACGAGCAGTACTTC. Protein: CAISESTPMGYEQYF. The V and J genes are TRBV10-3 and TRBJ2-7; D gene uncertain. V was cut by 0 bases and J by 3 bases, with 12 bases left in between. Germline CDR1 reads ENHRY; CDR2 reads SYGVKD. The CDR3 has 15 residues.

At least ten counts were recorded for this clonotype. This CDR3 is CASSPQGQPQHF. The DNA for the CDR3 is TGTGCCAGCAGCCCACAGGGTCAGCCCCAGCATTTT. The chain couples TRBV28 to TRBJ1-5, with D tentatively TRBD1 (6 bases). The CDR3 length is 12 residues. V was cut by 6 bases and J by 6 bases, with 9 bases left in between. Per germline, CDR1 MDHEN and CDR2 SYDVKM.

This clonotype was counted a few times. The rearrangement links TRBV28 to TRBJ2-3; D is unresolved. The CDR3 runs 13 residues. Germline values: CDR1 MDHEN, CDR2 SYDVKM. V was cut by 7 bases and J by 0 bases, with 8 bases left in between. The chain's CDR3 is CASIRSSTDTQYF. CDR3 bases: TGTGCCAGCATTAGGTCCAGCACAGATACGCAGTATTTT.

This chain joins TRBV29-1 and TRBJ1-1, with D maybe TRBD1 (5 bases). The CDR3 spans 16 residues. V lost 4 bases and J lost 4, with 22 bases in between. Germline CDR1 reads SQVTM; CDR2 reads ANQGSEA. CDR3: CSVGPSPPGWITEAFF. The CDR3, as DNA: TGCAGCGTTGGTCCCTCTCCCCCAGGGTGGATCACTGAAGCTTTCTTT.

This clonotype was counted many times. DNA for the CDR3: TGCAGCGCTATTAAGTGGGAGAGCACAGATACGCAGTATTTT. It specifies CSAIKWESTDTQYF. V usage is TRBV29-1 and J usage is TRBJ2-3; TRBD2 is a possible D gene (5 bases). This CDR3 spans 14 amino acids. Trimming removed 7 bases at V and 0 bases at J, with 14 bases between. In germline, CDR1 is SQVTM, CDR2 ANQGSEA.

This clonotype occurred many times. The gene calls are TRBV7-2 and TRBJ1-5; the match to TRBD1 covers 7 bases. The germline gives CDR1 SGHTA, CDR2 FQGNSA. The CDR3 length is 16 residues. With 8 bases clipped from V and 4 bases from J, the junction kept 14 bases outside the gene matches. CDR3 loop: CASSYLPGQRNQPQHF. The CDR3 DNA follows: TGTGCCAGCTCCTATTTACCGGGACAGAGAAATCAGCCCCAGCATTTT.

This rearrangement joins TRBV3-1 to TRBJ2-3; 7 bases map to TRBD1. J lost 2 bases, V lost 1 base, and 3 bases had no gene match. Germline-derived CDR1 and CDR2 are LGHDT and YNNKEL (reference sequence). The CDR3 runs 15 residues. This CDR3 reads CASSQGDRATDTQYF. Written as DNA, the CDR3 is TGTGCCAGCAGCCAAGGGGACAGAGCCACAGATACGCAGTATTTT.

The J gene is TRBJ2-5, the V gene TRBV7-2; D possibly matches TRBD1 or TRBD2 (5 bases each). Germline lookup yields CDR1 SGHTA and CDR2 FQGNSA. CDR3 size: 18 residues. Trimming cost V 0 bases and J 1 base, with 18 bases left between them. For the CDR3, the DNA is TGTGCCAGCAGCTTAGCAGGGCCCGGGGCAGCGATCCAAGAGACCCAGTACTTC. Protein: CASSLAGPGAAIQETQYF.

This clonotype was found many times. The chain links TRBV6-1 to TRBJ2-1; TRBD2 matches 7 bases. J was trimmed by 0 bases and V by 6 bases; bases with no gene match: 8. The CDR3 runs 16 residues. Germline V gives CDR1 MNHNS, CDR2 SASEGT. CDR3 sequence reads: CASRGGVLGSYNEQFF. CDR3 in DNA: TGTGCCAGCAGGGGGGGGGTTTTGGGCTCCTACAATGAGCAGTTCTTC.

This clonotype was recorded at least ten times. V and J are TRBV5-1 and TRBJ2-1; possible D gene TRBD1, 6 bases. CDR3 size: 18 residues. Per the germline V gene, CDR1 is SGHRS and CDR2 is YFSETQ. Trimming removed 1 base at V and 1 base at J, with 18 bases between. The CDR3 spells CASSLNPEPQGSYNEQFF. As DNA, the CDR3 is TGCGCCAGCAGCTTGAACCCCGAACCGCAGGGGTCCTACAATGAGCAGTTCTTC.

The rearrangement uses TRBV9 and TRBJ2-2; TRBD1 matches at 8 bases. Trimming removed 3 bases from V and 4 bases from J; junction bases left unmatched: 5. The CDR3 runs 15 residues. Germline values: CDR1 SGDLS, CDR2 YYNGEE. CDR3 nucleotides: TGTGCCAGCAGCGAGACGACAGGGGTCACCGGGGAGCTGTTTTTT. Its protein product is CASSETTGVTGELFF.

This clonotype was seen repeatedly, ten times or more. The chain carries TRBV20-1 and TRBJ2-7, with 9 bases matching TRBD2. Losses at the gene ends were 3 bases for V and 5 bases for J; bases not matched to a gene: 8. Per germline, CDR1 DFQATT and CDR2 SNEGSKA (reference sequence). This CDR3 is built from 14 residues. CDR3 nucleotide sequence: TGCAGTGCTAGTTCTATTAGCGGGAGAAACGAGCAGTACTTC. This gives the protein CSASSISGRNEQYF.

The table lists this clonotype with many counts. The chain recombines TRBV5-5 with TRBJ2-7, with D hard to call. Trimming left V 6 bases short and J 6 bases short, with 16 bases between. The CDR3 runs to 13 residues. Germline CDR1 SGHKS, CDR2 YYEKEE (reference sequence). DNA for the CDR3: TGTGCCAGCAATCCCACAACAGCCTCCGAGCAGTACTTC. As protein: CASNPTTASEQYF.

This clonotype was observed many times. The chain is built from TRBV2 and TRBJ2-3; D may be TRBD2 (5 bases). From germline, CDR1 is SNHLY and CDR2 FYNNEI. This CDR3 is built from 15 residues. The ends were cut back, 5 bases at V and 4 bases at J, with 16 bases in the middle. DNA of the CDR3: TGTGCCAGCAGTCCTACTAGTCGGGGAGCAGATACGCAGTATTTT. Protein: CASSPTSRGADTQYF.

This clonotype was recorded many times. This chain joins TRBV3-1 and TRBJ2-1; 10 bases map to TRBD2. The germline V gene encodes CDR1 LGHDT and CDR2 YNNKEL (reference sequence). The CDR3 is made up of 16 amino acids. Trimming took 0 bases from V and 5 from J; bases not matched to a gene: 4. CDR3 sequence (DNA): TGTGCCAGCAGCCAAGATGTGGGACTAGCGCACAATGAGCAGTTCTTC. Amino acid sequence: CASSQDVGLAHNEQFF.

This clonotype was recorded at least ten times. The chain employs TRBV28 and TRBJ1-2; perhaps TRBD1 as D (6 bases). Germline V gene sequence: CDR1 MDHEN, CDR2 SYDVKM. The CDR3 covers 16 residues. Trimming removed 3 bases at V and 3 bases at J, with 17 bases between. The CDR3 protein is CASSFLLGGDDYGYTF. The CDR3 nucleotides are TGTGCCAGCAGTTTTCTCTTGGGGGGCGACGACTATGGCTACACCTTC.

This clonotype was seen many times. This chain uses TRBV11-2 with TRBJ1-2; 8 nucleotides align to TRBD1. The CDR3 length is 14 residues. CDR1 and CDR2 from the germline V gene are SGHAT and FQNNGV. J lost 4 bases, V lost 1 base, and 2 bases had no gene match. The CDR3, as DNA: TGTGCCAGCAGCTTAGGGGACAGGACCTATGGCTACACCTTC. Protein: CASSLGDRTYGYTF.

V gene TRBV7-9 combines with J gene TRBJ2-5; the D gene is possibly TRBD2 (6 bases). In germline, CDR1 is SEHNR, CDR2 FQNEAQ (reference sequence). V lost 5 bases and J 5 bases, leaving 18 bases between the germline ends. The CDR3 has 15 residues. This CDR3 is CASSPSVISGETQYF. CDR3 nucleotides: TGTGCCAGCAGCCCCTCGGTCATAAGCGGGGAGACCCAGTACTTC. Supplemented by reference TRBV7-9 and TRBJ2-5, the full variable domain reads DTGVSQNPRHKITKRGQNVTFRCDPISEHNRLYWYRQTLGQGPEFLTYFQNEAQLEKSRLLSDRFSAERPKGSFSTLEIQRTEQGDSAMYLCASSPSVISGETQYFGPGTRLLVL.

There are a few counts of this clonotype. The chain uses TRBV12-3 or TRBV12-4 and TRBJ2-7; D could derive from TRBD1 or TRBD2 (5 bases each). This CDR3 region has 14 residues. The V and J ends lost 0 bases and 4 bases respectively, with 10 bases between them. CDR3 nucleotides: TGTGCCAGCAGTTTAGCGCCGGGGCGATACGAGCAGTACTTC. Its translation: CASSLAPGRYEQYF.

V gene TRBV10-2 combines with J gene TRBJ1-2, with D maybe TRBD1 (6 bases). The CDR3 runs to 14 residues. V was cut by 6 bases and J by 6 bases, with 17 bases left in between. Germline V gene lookup returns CDR1 WSHSY and CDR2 SAAADI. CDR3 nucleotides: TGCGCCAGCAGCGCGAGCGGACAGATTGATGGCTACACCTTC. This codes for CASSASGQIDGYTF.

This clonotype was detected ten times or more. The J gene is TRBJ2-7, the V gene TRBV5-5; D may be TRBD1 or TRBD2 (5 bases each). Germline values: CDR1 SGHKS, CDR2 YYEKEE (reference sequence). The CDR3 totals 16 residues. Trimming removed 3 bases at V and 1 base at J, with 17 bases between. CDR3 region: CASSSGPFEVSYEQYF. In DNA form, the CDR3 reads TGTGCCAGCAGCTCGGGACCATTCGAAGTTTCCTACGAGCAGTACTTC.

This clonotype was recorded at least ten times. The chain uses TRBV7-8 and TRBJ1-1; 10 bases fit TRBD1. CDR3 length: 17 residues. Germline V lookup: CDR1 SGHVS, CDR2 FQNEAQ. V was pared by 1 base and J by 7 bases, with 12 bases of the junction left unmatched. The CDR3 sequence is CASSLGFRGGQGSEAFF. In DNA form, the CDR3 reads TGTGCCAGCAGCTTAGGGTTTAGAGGGGGACAGGGGAGTGAAGCTTTCTTT.

DNA of the CDR3: TGTGCCAGCAGTTCAGCACGACAGCTGTCGGAATATAGCAATCAGCCCCAGCATTTT. Encoded protein: CASSSARQLSEYSNQPQHF. The chain carries TRBV27 and TRBJ1-5, with D possibly matching TRBD1 (5 bases). The CDR3 has 19 amino acids. From germline, CDR1 is MNHEY and CDR2 SMNVEV (reference sequence). V lost 4 bases and J lost 0, with 22 bases in between.

This clonotype showed up just a few times. V usage is TRBV28 and J usage is TRBJ2-3; 10 nucleotides match TRBD2. The germline V gene has CDR1 MDHEN and CDR2 SYDVKM. Trimming removed 2 bases from V and 0 bases from J; junction bases left unmatched: 8. CDR3 size: 18 residues. CDR3 amino acids: CASSLVGLAGASTDTQYF. The CDR3, as DNA: TGTGCCAGCAGTTTAGTAGGCCTAGCGGGAGCTAGCACAGATACGCAGTATTTT.